Listed below are T cell receptor beta chains from one sample, sequenced in a study of blood T cell repertoires in COVID-19. Measured with immunoSEQ multiplex PCR; TCRdb has only the in-frame clones, and not every one. The sample holds tens of thousands of clones; just under 80% are singletons and the top ten take roughly 50%. The sample consisted of peripheral blood. These receptors were obtained from a human donor in a cohort sampled during active COVID-19. Each CDR3 is given with its conserved first and last residue. D genes are given only for firm matches. Only some rows state a clone size, as once, few, many or a class for expanded clones.

V gene	clone size	D gene	J gene	CDR3 protein	CDR3 DNA
TRBV18	.	.	TRBJ2-7	CASSPPGGSGEQYF	TGTGCCAGCTCACCACCGGGTGGGTCAGGCGAGCAGTACTTC
TRBV6-5	once	.	TRBJ2-2	CASSSTGELFF	TGTGCCAGCAGTTCTACCGGGGAGCTGTTTTTT
TRBV19	.	TRBD1	TRBJ1-3	CASSRDRRLSGNTIYF	TGTGCCAGTAGTCGGGACAGACGCCTCTCTGGAAACACCATATATTTT
TRBV20-1	once	.	TRBJ2-7	CSASQGGEQYF	TGCAGTGCTAGTCAGGGTGGTGAGCAGTACTTC
TRBV7-9	.	.	TRBJ2-7	CASSYGLSEQYF	TGTGCCAGCAGCTACGGACTTAGCGAGCAGTACTTC
TRBV16	.	TRBD1	TRBJ2-7	CASSPRTGGYEQYF	TGTGCCAGCAGCCCGCGGACAGGGGGATACGAGCAGTACTTC
TRBV28	.	TRBD1	TRBJ1-1	CASSFKQGAAEAFF	TGTGCCAGCAGTTTCAAGCAGGGGGCGGCTGAAGCTTTCTTT
TRBV2	.	TRBD2	TRBJ2-5	CASSTGTRETQYF	TGTGCCAGCAGCACCGGGACTAGGGAGACCCAGTACTTC
TRBV27	.	.	TRBJ2-6	CASMGTGANVLTF	TGTGCCAGCATGGGCACTGGGGCCAACGTCCTGACTTTC
TRBV9	.	.	TRBJ2-2	CASSVGSGPHTGELFF	TGTGCCAGCAGCGTAGGTAGCGGCCCGCACACCGGGGAGCTGTTTTTT
TRBV5-1	.	TRBD1	TRBJ2-1	CASSSGPGQGMDEQFF	TGCGCCAGCAGCTCGGGGCCGGGACAGGGGATGGATGAGCAGTTCTTC
TRBV28	once	TRBD2	TRBJ2-1	CASSRGGSGVRQFF	TGTGCCAGCAGTCGAGGGGGTAGCGGGGTTCGGCAGTTCTTC
TRBV19	.	.	TRBJ2-2	CASRGPGGSTWELFF	TGTGCCAGTAGGGGGCCTGGAGGGAGTACCTGGGAGCTGTTTTTT
TRBV10-2	few	.	TRBJ1-3	CASSVTAGNTIYF	TGCGCCAGCAGTGTTACGGCTGGAAACACCATATATTTT
TRBV5-6	once	TRBD1	TRBJ2-7	CASSPGGQGGYEQYF	TGTGCCAGCAGCCCGGGTGGACAGGGGGGGTACGAGCAGTACTTC
TRBV12-3/TRBV12-4	.	.	TRBJ1-2	CASRPDTVYGYTF	TGTGCCAGCAGACCGGACACAGTCTATGGCTACACCTTC
TRBV18	.	.	TRBJ2-7	CASSPTPMAEQYF	TGTGCCAGCTCACCAACGCCCATGGCAGAGCAGTACTTC
TRBV24-1	few	.	TRBJ2-7	CATSQLGGNEQYF	TGTGCCACCAGTCAGCTTGGAGGGAACGAGCAGTACTTC
TRBV19	.	.	TRBJ1-1	CASIPRRGDTEAFF	TGTGCCAGTATCCCACGCAGGGGAGACACTGAAGCTTTCTTT
TRBV7-9	.	.	TRBJ2-5	CASSLRLGALGEETQYF	TGTGCCAGCAGCCTCCGATTAGGGGCGCTAGGTGAGGAGACCCAGTACTTC
TRBV28	.	TRBD2	TRBJ2-2	CASSSDGLAGGMNTGELFF	TGTGCCAGCAGTTCGGATGGACTAGCGGGGGGGATGAACACCGGGGAGCTGTTTTTT
TRBV7-8	.	.	TRBJ2-7	CASSLGVSYEQYF	TGTGCCAGCAGCTTAGGCGTCTCCTACGAGCAGTACTTC
TRBV5-4	.	.	TRBJ1-4	CASSLGRSNEKLFF	TGTGCCAGCAGCTTGGGCAGGTCTAATGAAAAACTGTTTTTT
TRBV27	.	TRBD1	TRBJ2-2	CASSWDRVGTGELFF	TGTGCCAGCAGCTGGGACAGGGTGGGCACCGGGGAGCTGTTTTTT
TRBV6-2/TRBV6-3	.	TRBD1	TRBJ1-3	CASSWTGPLNTIYF	TGTGCCAGCAGTTGGACAGGTCCATTAAACACCATATATTTT
TRBV12-3/TRBV12-4	.	.	TRBJ2-1	CASTWTKRNEQFF	TGTGCCAGCACCTGGACTAAGAGGAATGAGCAGTTCTTC
TRBV19	.	TRBD2	TRBJ2-7	CASSPYSGSSYEQYF	TGTGCCAGTAGTCCCTATAGCGGGAGCTCCTACGAGCAGTACTTC
TRBV7-9	once	.	TRBJ2-2	CASSLRGPLTNTGELFF	TGTGCCAGCAGCTTAAGGGGCCCCCTGACGAACACCGGGGAGCTGTTTTTT
TRBV5-1	.	.	TRBJ2-7	CASSYSDSLRNYEQYF	TGCGCCAGCAGCTATTCGGACAGTCTTCGCAACTACGAGCAGTACTTC
TRBV19	.	.	TRBJ2-1	CASSTTSGAGYDNEQFF	TGTGCCAGTAGTACAACCAGTGGGGCAGGTTATGACAATGAGCAGTTCTTC
TRBV11-2	few	TRBD2	TRBJ2-2	CASSLEGRGLAFF	TGTGCCAGCAGCTTAGAGGGTCGGGGACTAGCGTTTTTT
TRBV7-8	.	.	TRBJ1-3	CASSLGGRGAGNTIYF	TGTGCCAGCAGCTTGGGGGGGCGGGGAGCCGGAAACACCATATATTTT
TRBV23-1	.	TRBD1	TRBJ2-4	CASSLDRVELAKNIQYF	TGCGCCAGCAGTCTCGACAGGGTAGAGTTAGCCAAAAACATTCAGTACTTC
TRBV7-9	few	.	TRBJ1-3	CASSLRTGGNTIYF	TGTGCCAGCAGCTTAAGAACCGGGGGAAACACCATATATTTT
TRBV28	.	.	TRBJ2-7	CASSPPTGVSAYEQYF	TGTGCCAGCAGCCCCCCCACCGGGGTTAGCGCCTACGAGCAGTACTTC
TRBV10-1	few	TRBD2	TRBJ2-7	CASSDIAGYEQYF	TGCGCCAGCAGTGATATAGCGGGCTACGAGCAGTACTTC
TRBV19	once	.	TRBJ1-2	CASRSQEGANYGYTF	TGTGCCAGTAGATCCCAGGAGGGAGCTAACTATGGCTACACCTTC
TRBV27	.	TRBD2	TRBJ2-1	CASSRPPGLATYNEQFF	TGTGCCAGCAGCAGACCACCGGGACTAGCTACCTACAATGAGCAGTTCTTC
TRBV4-1	.	TRBD1	TRBJ2-5	CASSPWTGGQETQYF	TGCGCCAGCAGCCCATGGACAGGGGGCCAGGAGACCCAGTACTTC